This T cell receptor (beta chain) appears in the sequencing data of a study of tumor-infiltrating lymphocytes in primary liver carcinoma. This clonotype is medium-sized by share. No antigen is known for it. A constant-region primer primed TCR beta cDNA synthesis from 400 to 550 ng of total RNA. For TCR beta, libraries were produced by three nested multiplex PCR rounds using slightly modified ARM-PCR. With TRBV1-TRBV30 forward primers and a C-beta reverse primer, the first two PCR rounds were run for nine to eleven cycles each. TCRdb analysed the multiplex PCR reads with MiXCR anew, one entry per CDR3 protein. The sample lists roughly 80,000 distinct CDR3 sequences, over 70% occurring once. Per the germline V gene, CDR1 is SQVTM and CDR2 is ANQGSEA. The CDR3 contains 13 residues. The V end lost 4 bases, the J end lost 0 bases, and 8 bases lay between the germline ends. The study co-extracted DNA and RNA from 20-30 mg of unsorted bulk tissue. Patients' primary liver carcinoma was surgically resected. Every patient had chronic HBV infection and was treatment-naive.

Study-wide points: The 250 largest clones made up significantly more of tumor than blood repertoires (p = 0.039).

The J gene is TRBJ2-3, the V gene TRBV29-1; no firm D call. The sequence was collected from a woman aged 60-75 years with primary liver carcinoma and hepatitis B virus infection. Sequenced: liver tumor tissue from sampling region 4. Subset in this sample: tumor region T4, right-lateral pole. CDR3 protein: CSVGADSTDTQYF. Here the CDR3 DNA reads TGCAGCGTTGGGGCCGACAGCACAGATACGCAGTATTTT.